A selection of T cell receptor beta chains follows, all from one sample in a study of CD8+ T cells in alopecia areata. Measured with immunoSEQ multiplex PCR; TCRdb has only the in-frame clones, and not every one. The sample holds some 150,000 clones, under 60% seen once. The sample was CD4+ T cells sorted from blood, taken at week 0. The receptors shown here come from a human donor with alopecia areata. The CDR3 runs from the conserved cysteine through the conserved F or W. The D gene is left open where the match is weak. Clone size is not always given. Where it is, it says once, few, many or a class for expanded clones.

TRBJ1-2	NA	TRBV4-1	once	TGCGCCAGCAGCCAAGTCGCCGCAGGGGAGGGCTACACCTTC	CASSQVAAGEGYTF
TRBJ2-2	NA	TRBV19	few	TGTGCCAGTACGGTAGGGAACACCGGGGAGCTGTTTTTT	CASTVGNTGELFF
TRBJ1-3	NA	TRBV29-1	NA	TGCAGCGTTGACAGAGAAATGACGGGAAACACCATATATTTT	CSVDREMTGNTIYF
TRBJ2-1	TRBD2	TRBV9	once	TGTGCCAGCAGCGCCAATCCGACTGGGGGGGATGAGCAGTTCTTC	CASSANPTGGDEQFF
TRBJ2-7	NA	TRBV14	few	TGTGCCAGCAGCCAAGGGCAGCGGAACTACGAGCAGTACTTC	CASSQGQRNYEQYF
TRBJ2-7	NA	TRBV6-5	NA	TGTGCCAGCAGCGTTAGTTTTGGGAGTGAGCAGTACTTC	CASSVSFGSEQYF
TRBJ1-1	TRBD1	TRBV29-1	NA	TGCAGCGCTGGGACAGGGGAGTTTTGGACTGAAGCTTTCTTT	CSAGTGEFWTEAFF
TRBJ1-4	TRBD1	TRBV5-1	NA	TGCGCCAGCAGCTTCGGACAGGGGGATGAAAAACTGTTTTTT	CASSFGQGDEKLFF
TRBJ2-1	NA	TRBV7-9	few	TGTGCCAGCAGCCCCCAGGGACGTCCGTTCTTC	CASSPQGRPFF
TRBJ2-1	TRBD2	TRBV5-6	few	TGTGCCAGCAGAGAGGGACTAGCGATCCAGGAGCAGTTCTTC	CASREGLAIQEQFF
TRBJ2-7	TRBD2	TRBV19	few	TGTGCCAGTAGTATCACGCTAGCGGGTTCCTACGAGCAGTACTTC	CASSITLAGSYEQYF
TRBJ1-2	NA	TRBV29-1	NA	TGCAGCACCCGGGAGGGGAGAGGGAACTATGGCTACACCTTC	CSTREGRGNYGYTF
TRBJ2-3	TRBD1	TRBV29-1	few	TGCAGCGTCCACCCGTCAGGGGGAGATACGCAGTATTTT	CSVHPSGGDTQYF
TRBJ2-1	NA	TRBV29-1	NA	TGCAGCGTTGAAGATCTCCGCAGGGCCAACTACAATGAGCAGTTCTTC	CSVEDLRRANYNEQFF
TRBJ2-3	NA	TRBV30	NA	TGTGCCTGGAGTGTGAGGGGCACAGATACGCAGTATTTT	CAWSVRGTDTQYF
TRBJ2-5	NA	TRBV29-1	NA	TGCAGCGTTGTTACCCTAGGGGAGACCCAGTACTTC	CSVVTLGETQYF
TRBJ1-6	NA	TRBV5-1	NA	TGCGCCAGCAGCTTGGGGTTAGGGGAATCACCCCTCCACTTT	CASSLGLGESPLHF
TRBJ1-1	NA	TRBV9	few	TGTGCCAGCAGCGTAGAGGGAGTGAACACTGAAGCTTTCTTT	CASSVEGVNTEAFF